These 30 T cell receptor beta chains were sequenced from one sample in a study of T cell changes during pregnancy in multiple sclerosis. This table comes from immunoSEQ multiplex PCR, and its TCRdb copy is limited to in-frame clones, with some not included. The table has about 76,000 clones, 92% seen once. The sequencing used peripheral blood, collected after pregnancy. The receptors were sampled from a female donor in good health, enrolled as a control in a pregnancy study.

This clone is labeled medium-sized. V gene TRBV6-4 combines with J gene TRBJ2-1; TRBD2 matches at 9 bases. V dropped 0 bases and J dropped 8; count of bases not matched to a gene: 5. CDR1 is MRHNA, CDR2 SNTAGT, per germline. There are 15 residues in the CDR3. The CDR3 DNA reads TGTGCCAGCAGTGACTCTCGCGGGGGGGCCGATGAGCAGTTCTTC. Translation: CASSDSRGGADEQFF.

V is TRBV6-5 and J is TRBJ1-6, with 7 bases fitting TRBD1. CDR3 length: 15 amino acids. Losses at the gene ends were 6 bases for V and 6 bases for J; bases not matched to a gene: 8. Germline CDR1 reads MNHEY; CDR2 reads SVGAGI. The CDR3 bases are TGTGCCAGCAGGCCAATGGGACAGTCTAATTCACCCCTCCACTTT. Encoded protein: CASRPMGQSNSPLHF.

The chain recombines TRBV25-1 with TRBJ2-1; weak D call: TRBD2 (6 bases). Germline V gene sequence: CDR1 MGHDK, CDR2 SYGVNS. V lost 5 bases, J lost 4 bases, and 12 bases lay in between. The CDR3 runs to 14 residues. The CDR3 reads CASSQSGLYNEQFF. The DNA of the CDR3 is TGTGCCAGCAGTCAGAGCGGGCTTTACAATGAGCAGTTCTTC.

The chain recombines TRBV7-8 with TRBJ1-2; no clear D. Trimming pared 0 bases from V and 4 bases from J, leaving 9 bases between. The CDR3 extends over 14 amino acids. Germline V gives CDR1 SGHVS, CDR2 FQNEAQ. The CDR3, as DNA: TGTGCCAGCAGCTTAGCGGGCATTATCTATGGCTACACCTTC. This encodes CASSLAGIIYGYTF.

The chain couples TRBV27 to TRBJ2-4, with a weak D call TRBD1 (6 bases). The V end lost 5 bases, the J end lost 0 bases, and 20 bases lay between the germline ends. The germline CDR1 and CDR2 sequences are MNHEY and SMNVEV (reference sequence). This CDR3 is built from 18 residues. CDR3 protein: CASSLPTGTPLAKNIQYF. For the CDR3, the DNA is TGTGCCAGCAGTCTACCAACCGGGACACCTCTAGCCAAAAACATTCAGTACTTC.

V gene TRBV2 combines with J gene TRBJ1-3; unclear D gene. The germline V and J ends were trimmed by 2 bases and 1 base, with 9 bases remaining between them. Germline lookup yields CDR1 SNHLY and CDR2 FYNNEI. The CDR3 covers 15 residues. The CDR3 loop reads CASSELSRSGNTIYF. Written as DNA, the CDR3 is TGTGCCAGCAGTGAACTCTCGCGGTCTGGAAACACCATATATTTT.

The CDR3 spells CASSQGLGRHPNYGYTF. DNA of the CDR3: TGCGCCAGCAGCCAAGGTTTGGGCAGACACCCCAACTATGGCTACACCTTC. This rearrangement joins TRBV4-1 to TRBJ1-2; no definite D call. Per the germline V gene, CDR1 is MGHRA and CDR2 is YSYEKL. This CDR3 has 17 amino acids. Trimming removed 1 base from V and 2 bases from J, with 17 bases in between.

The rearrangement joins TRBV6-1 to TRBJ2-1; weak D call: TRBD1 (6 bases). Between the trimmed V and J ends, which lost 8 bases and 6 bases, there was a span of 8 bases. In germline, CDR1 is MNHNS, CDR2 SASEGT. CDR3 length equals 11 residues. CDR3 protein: CASLQGNEQFF. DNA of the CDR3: TGTGCCAGCCTACAGGGCAATGAGCAGTTCTTC.

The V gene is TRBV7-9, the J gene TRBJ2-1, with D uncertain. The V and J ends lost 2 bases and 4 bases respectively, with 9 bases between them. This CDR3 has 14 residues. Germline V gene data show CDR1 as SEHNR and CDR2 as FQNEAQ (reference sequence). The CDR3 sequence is CASSLNKNYNEQFF. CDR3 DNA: TGTGCCAGCAGCTTAAACAAGAATTACAATGAGCAGTTCTTC.

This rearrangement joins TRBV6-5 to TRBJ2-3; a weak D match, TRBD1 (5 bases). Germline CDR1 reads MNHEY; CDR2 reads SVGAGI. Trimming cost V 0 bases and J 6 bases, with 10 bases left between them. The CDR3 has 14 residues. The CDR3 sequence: CASSYSGAVDTQYF. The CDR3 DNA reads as TGTGCCAGCAGTTACTCAGGGGCGGTGGATACGCAGTATTTT.

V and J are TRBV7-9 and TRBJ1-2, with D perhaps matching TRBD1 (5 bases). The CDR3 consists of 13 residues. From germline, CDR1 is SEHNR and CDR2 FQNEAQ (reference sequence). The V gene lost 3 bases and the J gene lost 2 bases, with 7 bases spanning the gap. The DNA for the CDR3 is TGTGCCAGCAGCTTGGCAGGGAACTATGGCTACACCTTC. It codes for CASSLAGNYGYTF.

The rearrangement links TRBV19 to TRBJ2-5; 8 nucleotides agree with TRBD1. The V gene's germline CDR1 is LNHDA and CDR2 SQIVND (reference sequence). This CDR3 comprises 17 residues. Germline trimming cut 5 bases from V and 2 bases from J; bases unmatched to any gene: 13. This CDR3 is CASSALWTGRYQETQYF. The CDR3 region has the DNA TGTGCCAGTAGTGCGCTCTGGACAGGGAGGTATCAAGAGACCCAGTACTTC.

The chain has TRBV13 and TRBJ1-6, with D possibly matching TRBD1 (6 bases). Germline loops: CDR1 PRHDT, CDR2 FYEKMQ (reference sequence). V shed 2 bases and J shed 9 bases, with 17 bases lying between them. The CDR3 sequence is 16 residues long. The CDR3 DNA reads TGTGCCAGCAGCTTAACTCCCGGACAGAACCTTTCACCCCTCCACTTT. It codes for CASSLTPGQNLSPLHF.

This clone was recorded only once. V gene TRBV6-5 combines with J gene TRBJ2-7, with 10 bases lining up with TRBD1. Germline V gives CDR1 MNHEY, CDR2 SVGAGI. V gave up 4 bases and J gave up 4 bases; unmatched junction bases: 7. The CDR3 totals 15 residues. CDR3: CASSSPGQGIYEQYF. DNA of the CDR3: TGTGCCAGCAGTTCGCCGGGACAGGGGATATACGAGCAGTACTTC.

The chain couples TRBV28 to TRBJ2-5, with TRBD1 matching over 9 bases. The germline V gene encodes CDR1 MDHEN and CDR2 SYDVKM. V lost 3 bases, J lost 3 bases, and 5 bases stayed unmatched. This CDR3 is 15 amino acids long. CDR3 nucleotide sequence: TGTGCCAGCAGTTTCGCCGGACAGGGGAAAGAGACCCAGTACTTC. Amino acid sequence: CASSFAGQGKETQYF.

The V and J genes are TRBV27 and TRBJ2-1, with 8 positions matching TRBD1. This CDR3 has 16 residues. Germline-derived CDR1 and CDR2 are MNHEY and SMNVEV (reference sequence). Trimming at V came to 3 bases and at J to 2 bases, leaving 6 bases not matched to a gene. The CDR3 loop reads CASSFNYRGAYNEQFF. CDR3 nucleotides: TGTGCCAGCAGTTTTAATTACAGGGGGGCCTACAATGAGCAGTTCTTC.

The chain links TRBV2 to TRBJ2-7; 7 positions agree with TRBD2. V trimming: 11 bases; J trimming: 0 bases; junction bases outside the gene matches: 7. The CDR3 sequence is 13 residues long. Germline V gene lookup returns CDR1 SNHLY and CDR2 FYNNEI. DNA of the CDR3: TGTGCCGGAGCGCGGGGGACCTCCTACGAGCAGTACTTC. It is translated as CAGARGTSYEQYF.

In DNA, the CDR3 is TGTGCCAGCAGGGGGTTAGCGGAGTTGTATTTT. Protein sequence: CASRGLAELYF. The rearrangement links TRBV6-1 to TRBJ2-3, with a possible D match to TRBD2 (6 bases). The CDR3 has 11 residues. Germline V gives CDR1 MNHNS, CDR2 SASEGT. Trimming pared 6 bases from V and 14 bases from J, leaving 15 bases between.

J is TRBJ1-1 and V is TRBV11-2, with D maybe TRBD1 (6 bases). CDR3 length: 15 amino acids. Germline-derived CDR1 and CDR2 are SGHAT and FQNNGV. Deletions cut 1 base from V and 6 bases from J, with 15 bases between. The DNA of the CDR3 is TGTGCCAGCAGCTTAGTAGGGGGAACTGTCGCTGAAGCTTTCTTT. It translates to CASSLVGGTVAEAFF.

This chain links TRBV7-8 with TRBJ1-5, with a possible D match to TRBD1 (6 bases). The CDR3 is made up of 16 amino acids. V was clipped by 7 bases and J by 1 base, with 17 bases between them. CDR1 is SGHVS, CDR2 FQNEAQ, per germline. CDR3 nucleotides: TGTGCCAGCAAACCCGGGCGGGGGGCCAGCAATCAGCCCCAGCATTTT. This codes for CASKPGRGASNQPQHF.

CDR3 residues: CASRQARGRGNTIYF. For the CDR3, the DNA is TGTGCCAGCAGACAAGCCAGGGGGCGCGGCAACACCATATATTTT. The V gene is TRBV7-8, the J gene TRBJ1-3, with 8 bases fitting TRBD1. Germline V lookup: CDR1 SGHVS, CDR2 FQNEAQ. This CDR3 is built from 15 residues. Trimming at V came to 6 bases and at J to 7 bases, leaving 11 bases not matched to a gene. Together with reference TRBV7-8 and TRBJ1-3, the CDR3 gives the full variable domain: GAGVSQSPRYKVAKRGQDVALRCDPISGHVSLFWYQQALGQGPEFLTYFQNEAQLDKSGLPSDRFFAERPEGSVSTLKIQRTQQEDSAVYLCASRQARGRGNTIYFGEGSWLTVV.

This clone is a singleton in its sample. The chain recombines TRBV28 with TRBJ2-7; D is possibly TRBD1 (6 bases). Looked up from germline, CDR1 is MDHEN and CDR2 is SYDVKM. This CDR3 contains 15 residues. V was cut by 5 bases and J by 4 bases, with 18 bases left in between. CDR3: CASSSYRERTYEQYF. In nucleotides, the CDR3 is TGTGCCAGCAGTAGCTACAGGGAGCGGACGTACGAGCAGTACTTC.

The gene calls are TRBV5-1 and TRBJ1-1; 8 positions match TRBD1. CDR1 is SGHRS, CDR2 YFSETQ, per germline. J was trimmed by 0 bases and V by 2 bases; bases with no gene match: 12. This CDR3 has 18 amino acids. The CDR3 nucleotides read TGCGCCAGCAGCTTTACAGGGGGGTTGGTGGTGATGAACACTGAAGCTTTCTTT. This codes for CASSFTGGLVVMNTEAFF. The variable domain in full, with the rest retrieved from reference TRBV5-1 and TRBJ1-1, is KAGVTQTPRYLIKTRGQQVTLSCSPISGHRSVSWYQQTPGQGLQFLFEYFSETQRNKGNFPGRFSGRQFSNSRSEMNVSTLELGDSALYLCASSFTGGLVVMNTEAFFGQGTRLTVV.

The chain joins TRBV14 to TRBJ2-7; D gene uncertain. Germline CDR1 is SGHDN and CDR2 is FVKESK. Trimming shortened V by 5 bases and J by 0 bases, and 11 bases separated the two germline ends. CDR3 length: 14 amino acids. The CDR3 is CASSELLSSYEQYF. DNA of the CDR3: TGTGCCAGCAGCGAACTCCTTAGCTCCTACGAGCAGTACTTC.

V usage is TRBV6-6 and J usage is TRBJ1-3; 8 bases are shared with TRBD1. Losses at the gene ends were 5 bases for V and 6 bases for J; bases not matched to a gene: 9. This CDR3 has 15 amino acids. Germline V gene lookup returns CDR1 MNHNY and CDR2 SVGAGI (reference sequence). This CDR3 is CASSVGQALENTIYF. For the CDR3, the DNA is TGTGCCAGCAGTGTGGGACAGGCATTAGAAAACACCATATATTTT.

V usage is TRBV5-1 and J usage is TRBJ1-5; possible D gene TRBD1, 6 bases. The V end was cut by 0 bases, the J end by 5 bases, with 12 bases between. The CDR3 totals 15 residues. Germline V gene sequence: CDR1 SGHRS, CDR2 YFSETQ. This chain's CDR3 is CASSLGAGVHQPQHF. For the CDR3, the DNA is TGCGCCAGCAGCTTGGGAGCAGGGGTCCATCAGCCCCAGCATTTT.

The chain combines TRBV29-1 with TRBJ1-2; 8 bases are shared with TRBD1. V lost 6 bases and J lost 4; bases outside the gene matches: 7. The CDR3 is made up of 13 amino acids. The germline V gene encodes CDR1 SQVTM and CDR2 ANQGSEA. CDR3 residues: CSVGDRNTYGYTF. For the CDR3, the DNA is TGCAGCGTAGGGGACAGGAACACCTATGGCTACACCTTC.

CDR3 protein: CASRRLAGGPDTGELFF. Here the CDR3 DNA reads TGTGCCAGCAGGCGTCTAGCGGGAGGGCCCGACACCGGGGAGCTGTTTTTT. The rearrangement links TRBV2 to TRBJ2-2; 12 bases map to TRBD2. J gave up 3 bases and V 6 bases, and 8 bases lay outside the gene matches. This CDR3 comprises 17 residues. CDR1 is SNHLY, CDR2 FYNNEI, per germline.

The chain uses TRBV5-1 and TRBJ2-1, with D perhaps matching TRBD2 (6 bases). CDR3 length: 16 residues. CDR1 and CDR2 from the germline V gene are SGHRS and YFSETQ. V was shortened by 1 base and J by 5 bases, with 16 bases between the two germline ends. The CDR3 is CASSLSWPGGNNEQFF. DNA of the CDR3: TGCGCCAGCAGCTTGTCTTGGCCCGGCGGGAACAATGAGCAGTTCTTC.

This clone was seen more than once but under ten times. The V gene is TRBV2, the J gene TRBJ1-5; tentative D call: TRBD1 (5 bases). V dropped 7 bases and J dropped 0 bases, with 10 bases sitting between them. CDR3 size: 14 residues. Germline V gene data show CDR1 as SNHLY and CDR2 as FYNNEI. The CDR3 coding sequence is TGTGCCAGCACTCAGGGCGTTAGCAATCAGCCCCAGCATTTT. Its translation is CASTQGVSNQPQHF. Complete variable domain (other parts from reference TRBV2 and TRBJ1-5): EPEVTQTPSHQVTQMGQEVILRCVPISNHLYFYWYRQILGQKVEFLVSFYNNEISEKSEIFDDQFSVERPDGSNFTLKIRSTKLEDSAMYFCASTQGVSNQPQHFGDGTRLSIL.